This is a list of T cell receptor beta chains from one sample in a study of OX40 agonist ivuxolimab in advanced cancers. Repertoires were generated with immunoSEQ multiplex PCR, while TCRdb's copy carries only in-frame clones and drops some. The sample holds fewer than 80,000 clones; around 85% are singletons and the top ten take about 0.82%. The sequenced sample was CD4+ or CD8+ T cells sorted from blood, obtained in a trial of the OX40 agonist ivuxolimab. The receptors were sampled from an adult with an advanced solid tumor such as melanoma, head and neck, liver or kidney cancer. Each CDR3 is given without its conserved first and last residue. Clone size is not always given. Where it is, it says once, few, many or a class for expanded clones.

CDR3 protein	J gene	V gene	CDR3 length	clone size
ASSIDRGGSNQPQH	TRBJ1-5	TRBV19	14	once
ASSPTGGLRSRGTQY	TRBJ2-5	TRBV4-1	15	NA
ASSRLPGQGGNEQF	TRBJ2-1	TRBV16	14	NA
ASSLGGGAGADTQY	TRBJ2-3	TRBV5-4	14	NA
ASSGRQGRQETQY	TRBJ2-5	TRBV2	13	few
ASNPSGSPYNEQF	TRBJ2-1	TRBV7-2	13	NA
ASSPEWGRNTGELF	TRBJ2-2	TRBV18	14	NA
ASSTPGTWSYT	TRBJ1-2	TRBV4-3	11	NA
ASSPLGQNTGELF	TRBJ2-2	TRBV7-8	13	NA
ASSYGQGPSYEQY	TRBJ2-7	TRBV6-5	13	once
ASSRAGVTTEAF	TRBJ1-1	TRBV18	12	NA
ASSHRDSLPISSYEQY	TRBJ2-7	TRBV5-5	16	NA
ASSQREGPNEQF	TRBJ2-1	TRBV7-3	12	NA
ASSPRQSTDTQY	TRBJ2-3	TRBV18	12	NA
ASSPRQGAGAYEQY	TRBJ2-7	TRBV21-1	14	NA
ASSLRTGTGNQPQH	TRBJ1-5	TRBV28	14	NA
ASSLGPPGEQY	TRBJ2-7	TRBV5-6	11	NA
ASSVTYEQY	TRBJ2-7	TRBV6-1	9	NA
ASSLGAGGNTIY	TRBJ1-3	TRBV7-8	12	NA
ASIQGSGANVLT	TRBJ2-6	TRBV6-6	12	NA